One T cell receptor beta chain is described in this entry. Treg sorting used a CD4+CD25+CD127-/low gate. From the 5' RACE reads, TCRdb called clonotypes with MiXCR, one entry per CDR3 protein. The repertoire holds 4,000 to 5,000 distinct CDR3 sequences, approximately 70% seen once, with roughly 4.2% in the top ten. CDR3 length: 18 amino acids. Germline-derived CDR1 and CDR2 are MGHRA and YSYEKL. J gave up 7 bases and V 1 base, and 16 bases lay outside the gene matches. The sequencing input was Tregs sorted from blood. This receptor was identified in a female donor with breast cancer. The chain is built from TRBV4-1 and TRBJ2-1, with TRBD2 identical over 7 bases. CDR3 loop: CASSQVSPPAGAGNEQFF. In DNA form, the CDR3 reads TGCGCCAGCAGCCAAGTATCCCCCCCCGCGGGAGCAGGAAATGAGCAGTTCTTC.